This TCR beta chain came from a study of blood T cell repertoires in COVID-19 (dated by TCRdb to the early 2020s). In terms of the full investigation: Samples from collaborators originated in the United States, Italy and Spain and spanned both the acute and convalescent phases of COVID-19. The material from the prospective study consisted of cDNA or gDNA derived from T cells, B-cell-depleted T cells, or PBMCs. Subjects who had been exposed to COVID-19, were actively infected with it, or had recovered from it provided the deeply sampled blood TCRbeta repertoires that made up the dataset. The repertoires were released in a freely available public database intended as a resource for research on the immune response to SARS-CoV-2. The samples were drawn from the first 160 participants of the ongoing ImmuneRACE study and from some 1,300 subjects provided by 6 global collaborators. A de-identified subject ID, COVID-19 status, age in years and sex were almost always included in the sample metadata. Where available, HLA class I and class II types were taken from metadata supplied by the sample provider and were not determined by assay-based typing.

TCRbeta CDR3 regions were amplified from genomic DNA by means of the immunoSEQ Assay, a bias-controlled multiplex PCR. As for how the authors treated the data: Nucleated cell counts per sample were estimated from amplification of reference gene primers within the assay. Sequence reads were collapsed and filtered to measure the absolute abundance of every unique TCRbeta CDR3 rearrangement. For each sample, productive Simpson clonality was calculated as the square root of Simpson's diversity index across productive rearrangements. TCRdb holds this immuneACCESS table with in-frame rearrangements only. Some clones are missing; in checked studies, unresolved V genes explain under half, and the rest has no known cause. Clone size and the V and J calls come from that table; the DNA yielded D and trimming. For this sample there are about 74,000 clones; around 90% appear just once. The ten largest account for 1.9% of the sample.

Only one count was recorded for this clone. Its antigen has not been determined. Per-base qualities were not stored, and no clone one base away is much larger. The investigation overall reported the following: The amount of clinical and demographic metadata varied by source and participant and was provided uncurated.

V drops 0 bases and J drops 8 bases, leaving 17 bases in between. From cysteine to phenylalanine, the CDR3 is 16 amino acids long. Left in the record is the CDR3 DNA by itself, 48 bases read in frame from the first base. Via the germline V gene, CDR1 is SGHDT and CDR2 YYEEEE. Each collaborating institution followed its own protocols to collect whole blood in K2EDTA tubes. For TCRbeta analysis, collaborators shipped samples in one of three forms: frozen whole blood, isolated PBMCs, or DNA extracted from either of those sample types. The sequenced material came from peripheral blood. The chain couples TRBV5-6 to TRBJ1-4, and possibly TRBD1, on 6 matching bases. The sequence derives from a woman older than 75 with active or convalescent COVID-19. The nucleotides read TGTGCCAGCAGCTTGGGACAGAACAGGGAGGGCGAAAAACTGTTTTTT. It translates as CASSLGQNREGEKLFF.